Below are 16 T cell receptor beta chains sequenced from a single sample in a study of beta chain features in type 1 diabetes listed by TCRdb under 2018. The method was the immunoSEQ multiplex PCR assay. The High Capacity cDNA Reverse Transcription Kit was used to reverse transcribe all of the isolated RNA, meaning that expressed TCRB transcripts were what got sequenced. In TCRdb, the immuneACCESS table is reduced to in-frame sequences with V and J assigned. These tables do not hold every clone; where another copy was compared, an unresolved V gene accounts for under half, and the others remain unexplained. This sample holds hundreds of thousands of clones; roughly 14% were observed only once. 0.035% to 0.04% of the sample goes to the ten largest clones. Sequenced input: naive CD4+ T cells from blood. The cell subset or site label of this sample denotes: true naive CD4+ T cells. The receptors shown here come from a man aged 25-40 years in good health.

For the CDR3, the DNA is TGTGCCAGCAGCCACTATAGCGGGGGGCCGAACAATGAGCAGTTCTTC. Translated: CASSHYSGGPNNEQFF. The J gene is TRBJ2-1, the V gene TRBV11-2; 10 bases are a match to TRBD2. J gave up 5 bases and V 5 bases, and 9 bases lay outside the gene matches. From germline, CDR1 is SGHAT and CDR2 FQNNGV. CDR3 length: 16 amino acids.

This clone was counted between two and nine times. V and J are TRBV7-2 and TRBJ1-5; D perhaps matches TRBD1 (6 bases). Germline CDR1 reads SGHTA; CDR2 reads FQGNSA. The CDR3 is 12 amino acids. V shed 4 bases and J shed 15 bases, with 16 bases lying between them. The CDR3 loop is CASSSDSLGRHF. DNA for the CDR3: TGTGCCAGCAGCTCGGACAGTCTAGGAAGGCATTTT.

This chain links TRBV29-1 with TRBJ2-1; 11 bases are shared with TRBD2. This CDR3 comprises 15 residues. V lost 6 bases to trimming and J lost 7 bases; unmatched junction nucleotides: 11. CDR1 and CDR2 (germline): SQVTM, ANQGSEA. CDR3 sequence: CSVVRLAGGGNEQFF. CDR3 bases: TGCAGCGTCGTAAGGCTAGCGGGAGGTGGTAATGAGCAGTTCTTC.

The chain uses TRBV30 and TRBJ1-4, with D unclear. The CDR3 totals 14 residues. CDR1 and CDR2 (germline): GTSNPN, SVGIG (reference sequence). With 1 base removed from V and 4 bases from J, the gap between germline ends came to 10 bases. DNA of the CDR3: TGTGCCTGGAGTGGTTATCCCGATAATGAAAAACTGTTTTTT. It encodes CAWSGYPDNEKLFF.

In this sample, this clone turned up a few times. The chain couples TRBV5-1 to TRBJ2-5, with TRBD2 matching 12 bases. The germline gives CDR1 SGHRS, CDR2 YFSETQ. The CDR3 spans 15 residues. Trimming at V came to 0 bases and at J to 9 bases, leaving 6 bases not matched to a gene. The CDR3 region is CASSLETSGSAAQYF. The CDR3 DNA sequence: TGCGCCAGCAGCTTGGAGACTAGCGGGAGTGCGGCCCAGTACTTC.

This chain links TRBV29-1 with TRBJ2-7, with 8 bases that match TRBD1. The CDR3 sequence is 12 residues long. The V segment lost 7 bases and the J segment 2 bases; nucleotides outside the gene matches: 4. Per the germline V gene, CDR1 is SQVTM and CDR2 is ANQGSEA. CDR3 amino acids: CSGQDRAYEQYF. The CDR3 DNA follows: TGCAGCGGCCAGGACAGGGCCTACGAGCAGTACTTC.

The table lists this clone with a count of one. CDR3 protein: CASSPLGLSGELFF. The CDR3 nucleotides read TGCGCCAGCAGCCCGCTAGGTCTGTCCGGGGAGCTGTTTTTT. The chain links TRBV4-1 to TRBJ2-2; the D is unclear. Germline values: CDR1 MGHRA, CDR2 YSYEKL. Trimming took 4 bases from V and 6 from J, leaving 12 bases between them. This CDR3 is 14 amino acids long.

This clone was recorded once. V is TRBV4-1 and J is TRBJ2-5, with a tentative D call TRBD1 (5 bases). Trimming stripped 4 bases from V and 2 bases from J, with 11 bases between. The CDR3 spans 14 residues. Germline lookup yields CDR1 MGHRA and CDR2 YSYEKL. The CDR3 nucleotides read TGCGCCAGCAGCCTCTGGGGCCTTCAAGAGACCCAGTACTTC. Its translation: CASSLWGLQETQYF.

This clone has only a few counts. The V call is TRBV7-9, the J call TRBJ2-7; no definite D call. With 3 bases removed from V and 5 bases from J, the gap between germline ends came to 5 bases. The CDR3 loop spans 11 amino acids. CDR1 is SEHNR and CDR2 is FQNEAQ in the germline V gene (reference sequence). The CDR3 is CASSFSHEQYF. CDR3 DNA sequence: TGTGCCAGCAGCTTCAGCCACGAGCAGTACTTC.

This clone has only a few counts. V is TRBV14 and J is TRBJ2-1; D perhaps matches TRBD2 (5 bases). The germline V gene has CDR1 SGHDN and CDR2 FVKESK. This CDR3 contains 15 residues. Between the trimmed V and J ends, which lost 4 bases and 4 bases, there was a span of 14 bases. The CDR3 DNA is TGTGCCAGCAGCCCGTGGGCGGGTTTTTACAATGAGCAGTTCTTC. Translating it yields CASSPWAGFYNEQFF.

V usage is TRBV7-8 and J usage is TRBJ1-5; a possible D gene is TRBD1 (6 bases). V lost 5 bases and J lost 9, with 11 bases in between. The CDR3 loop spans 12 amino acids. Germline V CDR1 and CDR2: SGHVS, FQNEAQ. In DNA form, the CDR3 reads TGTGCCAGCAGCAACAGGGTTACGCCCCAGCATTTT. Encoded protein: CASSNRVTPQHF.

J is TRBJ2-7 and V is TRBV28; no reliable D call. The CDR3 has 14 residues. V was pared by 5 bases and J by 2 bases, with 13 bases between. CDR1 MDHEN and CDR2 SYDVKM come from the germline V gene. Here the CDR3 DNA reads TGTGCCAGCAGTAAAAGCGACGTACCCTACGAGCAGTACTTC. Translated: CASSKSDVPYEQYF.

This clone came up a few times. The rearrangement joins TRBV18 to TRBJ2-5, with D perhaps matching TRBD1 (6 bases). CDR3 length: 15 residues. Trimming stripped 7 bases from V and 4 bases from J, with 19 bases between. Germline V gene lookup returns CDR1 KGHSH and CDR2 LQKENI. CDR3 nucleotide sequence: TGTGCCAGCTTCACGGACAGCCCGGCCCGAGAGACCCAGTACTTC. Protein: CASFTDSPARETQYF.

The chain carries TRBV4-1 and TRBJ2-1, with 8 bases matching TRBD2. Germline values: CDR1 MGHRA, CDR2 YSYEKL. The CDR3 spans 12 residues. V was clipped by 4 bases and J by 15 bases; unmatched bases: 8. The CDR3 sequence is CASSRPGLARFF. The CDR3, as DNA: TGCGCCAGCAGCCGGCCTGGACTAGCCCGGTTCTTC.

This chain uses TRBV7-3 with TRBJ2-3; D remains unclear. The CDR3 runs 14 residues. CDR1 SGHTA and CDR2 FQGTGA come from the germline V gene. With 5 bases removed from V and 3 bases from J, the gap between germline ends came to 12 bases. CDR3 loop: CASSQDPGTDTQYF. As DNA, the CDR3 is TGTGCCAGCAGCCAAGATCCAGGAACAGATACGCAGTATTTT.

This rearrangement joins TRBV11-2 to TRBJ2-3; 7 nucleotides line up with TRBD2. Trimming took 2 bases from V and 7 from J; bases not matched to a gene: 6. Germline V CDR1 and CDR2: SGHAT, FQNNGV. This CDR3 is built from 14 residues. Here the CDR3 reads CASSLSGRANTQYF. The CDR3 DNA reads TGTGCCAGCAGCTTAAGTGGGAGGGCCAATACGCAGTATTTT. Complete variable domain (other parts from reference TRBV11-2 and TRBJ2-3): EAGVAQSPRYKIIEKRQSVAFWCNPISGHATLYWYQQILGQGPKLLIQFQNNGVVDDSQLPKDRFSAERLKGVDSTLKIQPAKLEDSAVYLCASSLSGRANTQYFGPGTRLTVL.